This TCR beta chain is from a study of shared T cell receptors in the human thymus. Germline V lookup: CDR1 LNHNV, CDR2 YYDKDF (reference sequence). Trimming removed 0 bases from V and 6 bases from J, with 12 bases in between. The CDR3 spans 16 residues. Clones were sequenced by immunoSEQ multiplex PCR, and TCRdb holds only the in-frame ones, with some missing. The table has some 700,000 clones, around 85% seen once; the top ten hold about 0.011%. These same records also appear under a second study, on human thymus T cells. That investigation notes: Samples came from healthy Finnish infants during open corrective cardiac surgery. It looked as if thymic and blood repertoires used V and J genes in a biased way. Thymic repertoires overlap heavily among unrelated individuals, related research has reported.

This receptor was identified in a girl under two years old with a congenital heart defect. This chain links TRBV15 with TRBJ1-6; D is possibly TRBD1 (5 bases). The sequenced sample consisted of thymocytes. In DNA, the CDR3 is TGTGCCACCAGCAGAGATCTCCTGGGGGGTAATTCACCCCTCCACTTT. Translation gives CATSRDLLGGNSPLHF.